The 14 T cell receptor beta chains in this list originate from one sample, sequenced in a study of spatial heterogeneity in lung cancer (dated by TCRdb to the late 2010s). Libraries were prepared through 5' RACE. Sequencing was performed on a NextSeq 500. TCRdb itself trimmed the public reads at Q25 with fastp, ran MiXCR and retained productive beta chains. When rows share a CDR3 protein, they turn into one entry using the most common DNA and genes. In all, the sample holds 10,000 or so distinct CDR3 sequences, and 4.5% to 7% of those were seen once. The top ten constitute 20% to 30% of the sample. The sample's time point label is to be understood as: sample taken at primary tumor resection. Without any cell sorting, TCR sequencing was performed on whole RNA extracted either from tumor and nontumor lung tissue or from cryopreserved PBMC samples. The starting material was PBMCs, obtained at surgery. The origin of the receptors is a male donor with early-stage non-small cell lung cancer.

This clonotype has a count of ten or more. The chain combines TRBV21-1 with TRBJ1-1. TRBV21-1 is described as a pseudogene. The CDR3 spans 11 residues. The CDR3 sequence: CALREKSEAFF. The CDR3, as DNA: TGTGCTTTAAGGGAAAAGTCTGAAGCTTTCTTT.

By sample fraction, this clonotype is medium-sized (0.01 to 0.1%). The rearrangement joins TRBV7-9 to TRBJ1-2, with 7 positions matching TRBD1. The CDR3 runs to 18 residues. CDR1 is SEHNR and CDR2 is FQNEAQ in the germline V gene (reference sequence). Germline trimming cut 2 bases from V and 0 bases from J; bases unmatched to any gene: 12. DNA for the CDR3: TGTGCCAGCAGCTTACAGGGGTCGGGACAGTTAGCTAACTATGGCTACACCTTC. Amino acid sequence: CASSLQGSGQLANYGYTF.

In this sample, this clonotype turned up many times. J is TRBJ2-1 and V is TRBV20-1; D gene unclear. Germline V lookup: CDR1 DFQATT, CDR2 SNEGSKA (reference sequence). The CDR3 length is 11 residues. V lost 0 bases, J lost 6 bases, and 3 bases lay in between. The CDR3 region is CSARDPNEQFF. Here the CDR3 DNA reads TGCAGTGCTAGAGACCCCAATGAGCAGTTCTTC.

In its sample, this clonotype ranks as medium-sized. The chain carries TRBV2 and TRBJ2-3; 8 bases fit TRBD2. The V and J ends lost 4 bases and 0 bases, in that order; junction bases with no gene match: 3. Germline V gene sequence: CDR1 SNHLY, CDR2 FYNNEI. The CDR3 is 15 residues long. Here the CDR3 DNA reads TGTGCCAGCAGTGTTCAGCGGGGGAGCACAGATACGCAGTATTTT. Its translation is CASSVQRGSTDTQYF.

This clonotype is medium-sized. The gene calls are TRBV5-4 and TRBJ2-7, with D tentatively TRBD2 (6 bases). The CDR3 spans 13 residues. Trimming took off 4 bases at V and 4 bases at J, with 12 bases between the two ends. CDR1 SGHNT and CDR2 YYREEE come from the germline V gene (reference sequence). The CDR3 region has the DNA TGTGCCAGCAGCAAGGAGGGCCGTTACGAGCAGTACTTC. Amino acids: CASSKEGRYEQYF.

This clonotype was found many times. CDR3 in amino acids: CASSFTGARETQYF. In DNA form, the CDR3 reads TGTGCCAGCAGCTTTACGGGGGCGCGAGAGACCCAGTACTTC. The V gene is TRBV7-2, the J gene TRBJ2-5; D assignment may be TRBD1 or TRBD2 (6 bases each). The germline V and J ends were trimmed by 3 bases and 4 bases, with 12 bases remaining between them. Germline assignment: CDR1 SGHTA and CDR2 FQGNSA. This CDR3 is built from 14 residues.

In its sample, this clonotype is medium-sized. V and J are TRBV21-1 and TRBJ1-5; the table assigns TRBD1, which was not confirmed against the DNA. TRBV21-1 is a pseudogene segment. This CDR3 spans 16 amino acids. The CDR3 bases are TGTGCCAGCAGCAAAATGACAGGGCATAGCAATCAGCCCCAGCATTTT. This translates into CASSKMTGHSNQPQHF.

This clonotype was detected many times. DNA of the CDR3: TGTGCCAGCAGTTTTGCTTTTAACAGGGCACATGAGACCCAGTACTTC. This codes for CASSFAFNRAHETQYF. The rearrangement links TRBV28 to TRBJ2-5; possible D gene TRBD1, 6 bases. CDR1 is MDHEN and CDR2 is SYDVKM in the germline V gene. The V end lost 3 bases, the J end lost 5 bases, and 19 bases lay between the germline ends. The CDR3 runs 16 residues.

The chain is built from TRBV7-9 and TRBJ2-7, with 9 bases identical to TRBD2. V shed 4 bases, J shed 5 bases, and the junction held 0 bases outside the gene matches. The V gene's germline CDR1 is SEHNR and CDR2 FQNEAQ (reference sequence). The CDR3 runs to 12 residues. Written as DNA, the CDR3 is TGTGCCAGCAGCTGGACTAGCGACGAGCAGTACTTC. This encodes CASSWTSDEQYF.

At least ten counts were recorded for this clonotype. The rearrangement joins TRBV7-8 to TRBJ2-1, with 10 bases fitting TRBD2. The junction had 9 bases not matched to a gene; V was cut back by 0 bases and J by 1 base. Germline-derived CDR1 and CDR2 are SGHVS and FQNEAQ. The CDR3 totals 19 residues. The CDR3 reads CASSLARLAGVRSYNEQFF. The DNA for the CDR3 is TGTGCCAGCAGCTTAGCTAGGCTAGCGGGGGTTCGTTCCTACAATGAGCAGTTCTTC.

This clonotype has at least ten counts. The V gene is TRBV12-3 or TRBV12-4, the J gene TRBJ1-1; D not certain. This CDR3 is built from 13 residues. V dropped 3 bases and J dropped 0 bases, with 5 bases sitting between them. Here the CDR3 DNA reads TGTGCCAGCAGTTTTTATATGAACACTGAAGCTTTCTTT. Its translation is CASSFYMNTEAFF.

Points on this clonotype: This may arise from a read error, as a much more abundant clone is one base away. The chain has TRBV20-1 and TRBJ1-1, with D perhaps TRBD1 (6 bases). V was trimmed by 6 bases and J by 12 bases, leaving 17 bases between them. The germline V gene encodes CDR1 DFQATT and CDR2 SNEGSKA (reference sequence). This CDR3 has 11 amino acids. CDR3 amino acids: CSAKHYRETFF. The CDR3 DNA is TGCAGTGCGAAGCATTACAGGGAGACTTTCTTT.

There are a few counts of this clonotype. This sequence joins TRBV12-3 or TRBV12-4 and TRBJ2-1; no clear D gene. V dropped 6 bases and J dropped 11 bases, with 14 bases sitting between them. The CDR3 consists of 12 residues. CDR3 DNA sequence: TGTGCCAGCAGCCCCGGGTCGCATCAGCAGTTCTTC. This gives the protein CASSPGSHQQFF.

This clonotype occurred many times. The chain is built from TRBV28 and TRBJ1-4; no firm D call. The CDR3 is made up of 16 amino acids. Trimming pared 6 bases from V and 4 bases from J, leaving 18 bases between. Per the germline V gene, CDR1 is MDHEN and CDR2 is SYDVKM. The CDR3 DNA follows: TGTGCCAGCAGCCTGTACGGCGCCATCGTTAATGAAAAACTGTTTTTT. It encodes CASSLYGAIVNEKLFF.